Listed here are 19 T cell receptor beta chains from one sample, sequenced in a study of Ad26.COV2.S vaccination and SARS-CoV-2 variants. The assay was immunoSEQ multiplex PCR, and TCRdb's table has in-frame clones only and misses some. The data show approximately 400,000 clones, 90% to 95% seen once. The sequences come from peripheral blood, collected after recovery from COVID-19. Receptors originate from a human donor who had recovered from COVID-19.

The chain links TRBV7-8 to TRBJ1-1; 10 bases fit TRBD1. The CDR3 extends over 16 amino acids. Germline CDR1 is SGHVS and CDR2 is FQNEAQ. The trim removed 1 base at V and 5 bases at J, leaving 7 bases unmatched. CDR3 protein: CASSLEGQGVLTEAFF. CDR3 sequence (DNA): TGTGCCAGCAGCTTAGAAGGACAGGGGGTGTTGACTGAAGCTTTCTTT.

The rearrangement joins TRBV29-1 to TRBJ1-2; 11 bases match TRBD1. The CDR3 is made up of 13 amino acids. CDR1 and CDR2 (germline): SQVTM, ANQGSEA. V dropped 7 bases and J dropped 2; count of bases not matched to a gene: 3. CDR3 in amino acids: CSARTGGNYGYTF. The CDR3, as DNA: TGCAGCGCACGGACAGGGGGCAACTATGGCTACACCTTC.

This CDR3 reads CASGLSLGEGNEKLFF. CDR3 nucleotides: TGTGCTAGTGGTTTGTCCCTTGGAGAAGGGAATGAAAAACTGTTTTTT. This rearrangement joins TRBV12-5 to TRBJ1-4; D unresolved. V lost 2 bases and J lost 5, with 15 bases in between. Germline V gene data show CDR1 as LGHNT and CDR2 as FRNRAP. This CDR3 contains 16 residues.

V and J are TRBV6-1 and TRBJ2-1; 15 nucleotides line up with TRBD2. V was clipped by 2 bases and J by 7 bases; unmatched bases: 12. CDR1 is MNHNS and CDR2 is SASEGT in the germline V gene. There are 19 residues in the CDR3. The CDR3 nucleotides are TGTGCCAGCAGTGAAAGCGTCGATAGAGGACTAGCGGGGGGGAATGAGCAGTTCTTC. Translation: CASSESVDRGLAGGNEQFF.

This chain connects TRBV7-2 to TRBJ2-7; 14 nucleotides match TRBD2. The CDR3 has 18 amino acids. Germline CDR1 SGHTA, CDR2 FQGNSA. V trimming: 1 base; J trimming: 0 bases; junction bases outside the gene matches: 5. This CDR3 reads CASSLVRTSGGSSYEQYF. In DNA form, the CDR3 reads TGTGCCAGCAGCTTAGTAAGGACTAGCGGGGGGAGCTCCTACGAGCAGTACTTC.

The CDR3 spells CASSLDLDFSYEQYF. DNA of the CDR3: TGTGCCAGCAGCTTAGATCTCGACTTCTCCTACGAGCAGTACTTC. V and J are TRBV11-3 and TRBJ2-7; D gene unclear. The CDR3 totals 15 residues. Trimming left V 0 bases short and J 0 bases short, with 9 bases between. Germline V gene sequence: CDR1 SGHNT, CDR2 YENEEA.

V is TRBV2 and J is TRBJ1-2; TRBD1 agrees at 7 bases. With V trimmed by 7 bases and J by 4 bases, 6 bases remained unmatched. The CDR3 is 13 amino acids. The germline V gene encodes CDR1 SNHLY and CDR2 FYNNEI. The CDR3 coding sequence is TGTGCCAGCACTATTACAGGGGTCTATGGCTACACCTTC. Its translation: CASTITGVYGYTF.

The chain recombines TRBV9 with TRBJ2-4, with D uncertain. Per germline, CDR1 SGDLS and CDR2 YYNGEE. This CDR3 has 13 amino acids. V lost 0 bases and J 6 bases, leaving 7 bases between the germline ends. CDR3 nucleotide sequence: TGTGCCAGCAGCGTAGGACTGGCAAACATTCAGTACTTC. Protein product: CASSVGLANIQYF. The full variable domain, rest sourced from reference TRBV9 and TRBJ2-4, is DSGVTQTPKHLITATGQRVTLRCSPRSGDLSVYWYQQSLDQGLQFLIQYYNGEERAKGNILERFSAQQFPDLHSELNLSSLELGDSALYFCASSVGLANIQYFGAGTRLSVL.

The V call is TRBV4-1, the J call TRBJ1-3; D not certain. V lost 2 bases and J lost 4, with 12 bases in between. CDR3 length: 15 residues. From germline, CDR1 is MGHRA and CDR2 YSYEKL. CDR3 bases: TGCGCCAGCAGCCAATTAACAGTGTCGGGAAACACCATATATTTT. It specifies CASSQLTVSGNTIYF.

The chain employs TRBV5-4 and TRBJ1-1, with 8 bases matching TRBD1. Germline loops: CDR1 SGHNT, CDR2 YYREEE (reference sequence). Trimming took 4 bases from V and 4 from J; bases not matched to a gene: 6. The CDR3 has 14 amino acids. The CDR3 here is CASSQTGEGTEAFF. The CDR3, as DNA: TGTGCCAGCAGCCAGACAGGGGAGGGCACTGAAGCTTTCTTT.

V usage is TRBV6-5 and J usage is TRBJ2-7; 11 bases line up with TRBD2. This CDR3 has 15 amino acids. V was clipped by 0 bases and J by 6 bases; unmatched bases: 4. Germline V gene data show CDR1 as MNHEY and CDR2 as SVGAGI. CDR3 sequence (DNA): TGTGCCAGCAGTTACTCGAGCCTAGCGGGGGGCGAGCAGTACTTC. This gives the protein CASSYSSLAGGEQYF.

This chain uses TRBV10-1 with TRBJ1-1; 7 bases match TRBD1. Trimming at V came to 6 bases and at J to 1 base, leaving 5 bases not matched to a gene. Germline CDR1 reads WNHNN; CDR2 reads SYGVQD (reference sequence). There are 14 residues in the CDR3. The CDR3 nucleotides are TGCGCCAGCAGGGGGGACAGCAAGAACACTGAAGCTTTCTTT. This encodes CASRGDSKNTEAFF.

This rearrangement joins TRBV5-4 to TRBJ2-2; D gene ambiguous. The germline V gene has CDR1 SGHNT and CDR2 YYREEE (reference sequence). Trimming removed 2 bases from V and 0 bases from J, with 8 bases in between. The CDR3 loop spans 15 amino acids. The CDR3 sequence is CASSFRASNTGELFF. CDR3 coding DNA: TGTGCCAGCAGCTTCCGGGCCTCGAACACCGGGGAGCTGTTTTTT.

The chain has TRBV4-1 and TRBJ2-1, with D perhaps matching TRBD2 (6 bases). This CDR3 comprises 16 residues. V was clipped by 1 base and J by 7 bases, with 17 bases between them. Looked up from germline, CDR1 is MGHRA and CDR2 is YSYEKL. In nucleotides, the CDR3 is TGCGCCAGCAGCCAAGGGACCGCGCGGGGAAGGAATGAGCAGTTCTTC. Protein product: CASSQGTARGRNEQFF.

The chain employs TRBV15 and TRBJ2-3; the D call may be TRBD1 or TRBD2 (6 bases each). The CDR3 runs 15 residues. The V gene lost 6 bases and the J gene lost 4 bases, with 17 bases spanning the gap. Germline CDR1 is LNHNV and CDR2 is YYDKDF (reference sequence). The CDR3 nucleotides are TGTGCCACCAGTTATACGGGGGCCTCGCCAGATACGCAGTATTTT. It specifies CATSYTGASPDTQYF. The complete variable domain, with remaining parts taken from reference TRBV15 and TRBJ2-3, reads DAMVIQNPRYQVTQFGKPVTLSCSQTLNHNVMYWYQQKSSQAPKLLFHYYDKDFNNEADTPDNFQSRRPNTSFCFLDIRSPGLGDTAMYLCATSYTGASPDTQYFGPGTRLTVL.

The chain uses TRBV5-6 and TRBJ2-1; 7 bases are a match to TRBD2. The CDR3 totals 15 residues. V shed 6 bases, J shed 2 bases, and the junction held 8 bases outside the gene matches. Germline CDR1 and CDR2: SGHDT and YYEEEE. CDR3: CASTRTRQTYNEQFF. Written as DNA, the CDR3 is TGTGCCAGCACCAGGACTAGACAAACCTACAATGAGCAGTTCTTC.

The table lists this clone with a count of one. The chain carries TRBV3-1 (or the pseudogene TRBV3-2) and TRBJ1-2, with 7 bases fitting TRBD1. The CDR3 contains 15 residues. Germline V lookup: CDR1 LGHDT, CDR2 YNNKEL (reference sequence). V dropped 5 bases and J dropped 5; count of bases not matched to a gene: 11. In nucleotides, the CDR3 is TGTGCCAGCAGCGAAAGACAGGGTACGATTTATGGCTACACCTTC. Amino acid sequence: CASSERQGTIYGYTF.

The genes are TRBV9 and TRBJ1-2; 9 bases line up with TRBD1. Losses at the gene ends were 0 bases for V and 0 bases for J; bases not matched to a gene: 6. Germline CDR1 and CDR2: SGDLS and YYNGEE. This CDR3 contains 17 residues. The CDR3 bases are TGTGCCAGCAGCGTAGAAAGGGACAGGGAAGCTAACTATGGCTACACCTTC. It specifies CASSVERDREANYGYTF.

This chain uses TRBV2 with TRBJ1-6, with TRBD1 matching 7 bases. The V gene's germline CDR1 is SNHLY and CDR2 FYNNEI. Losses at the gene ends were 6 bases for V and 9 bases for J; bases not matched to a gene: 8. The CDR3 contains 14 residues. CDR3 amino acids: CASRAGGLSSPLHF. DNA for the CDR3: TGTGCCAGCAGGGCAGGGGGTTTAAGTTCACCCCTCCACTTT. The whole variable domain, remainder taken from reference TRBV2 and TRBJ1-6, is EPEVTQTPSHQVTQMGQEVILRCVPISNHLYFYWYRQILGQKVEFLVSFYNNEISEKSEIFDDQFSVERPDGSNFTLKIRSTKLEDSAMYFCASRAGGLSSPLHFGNGTRLTVT.